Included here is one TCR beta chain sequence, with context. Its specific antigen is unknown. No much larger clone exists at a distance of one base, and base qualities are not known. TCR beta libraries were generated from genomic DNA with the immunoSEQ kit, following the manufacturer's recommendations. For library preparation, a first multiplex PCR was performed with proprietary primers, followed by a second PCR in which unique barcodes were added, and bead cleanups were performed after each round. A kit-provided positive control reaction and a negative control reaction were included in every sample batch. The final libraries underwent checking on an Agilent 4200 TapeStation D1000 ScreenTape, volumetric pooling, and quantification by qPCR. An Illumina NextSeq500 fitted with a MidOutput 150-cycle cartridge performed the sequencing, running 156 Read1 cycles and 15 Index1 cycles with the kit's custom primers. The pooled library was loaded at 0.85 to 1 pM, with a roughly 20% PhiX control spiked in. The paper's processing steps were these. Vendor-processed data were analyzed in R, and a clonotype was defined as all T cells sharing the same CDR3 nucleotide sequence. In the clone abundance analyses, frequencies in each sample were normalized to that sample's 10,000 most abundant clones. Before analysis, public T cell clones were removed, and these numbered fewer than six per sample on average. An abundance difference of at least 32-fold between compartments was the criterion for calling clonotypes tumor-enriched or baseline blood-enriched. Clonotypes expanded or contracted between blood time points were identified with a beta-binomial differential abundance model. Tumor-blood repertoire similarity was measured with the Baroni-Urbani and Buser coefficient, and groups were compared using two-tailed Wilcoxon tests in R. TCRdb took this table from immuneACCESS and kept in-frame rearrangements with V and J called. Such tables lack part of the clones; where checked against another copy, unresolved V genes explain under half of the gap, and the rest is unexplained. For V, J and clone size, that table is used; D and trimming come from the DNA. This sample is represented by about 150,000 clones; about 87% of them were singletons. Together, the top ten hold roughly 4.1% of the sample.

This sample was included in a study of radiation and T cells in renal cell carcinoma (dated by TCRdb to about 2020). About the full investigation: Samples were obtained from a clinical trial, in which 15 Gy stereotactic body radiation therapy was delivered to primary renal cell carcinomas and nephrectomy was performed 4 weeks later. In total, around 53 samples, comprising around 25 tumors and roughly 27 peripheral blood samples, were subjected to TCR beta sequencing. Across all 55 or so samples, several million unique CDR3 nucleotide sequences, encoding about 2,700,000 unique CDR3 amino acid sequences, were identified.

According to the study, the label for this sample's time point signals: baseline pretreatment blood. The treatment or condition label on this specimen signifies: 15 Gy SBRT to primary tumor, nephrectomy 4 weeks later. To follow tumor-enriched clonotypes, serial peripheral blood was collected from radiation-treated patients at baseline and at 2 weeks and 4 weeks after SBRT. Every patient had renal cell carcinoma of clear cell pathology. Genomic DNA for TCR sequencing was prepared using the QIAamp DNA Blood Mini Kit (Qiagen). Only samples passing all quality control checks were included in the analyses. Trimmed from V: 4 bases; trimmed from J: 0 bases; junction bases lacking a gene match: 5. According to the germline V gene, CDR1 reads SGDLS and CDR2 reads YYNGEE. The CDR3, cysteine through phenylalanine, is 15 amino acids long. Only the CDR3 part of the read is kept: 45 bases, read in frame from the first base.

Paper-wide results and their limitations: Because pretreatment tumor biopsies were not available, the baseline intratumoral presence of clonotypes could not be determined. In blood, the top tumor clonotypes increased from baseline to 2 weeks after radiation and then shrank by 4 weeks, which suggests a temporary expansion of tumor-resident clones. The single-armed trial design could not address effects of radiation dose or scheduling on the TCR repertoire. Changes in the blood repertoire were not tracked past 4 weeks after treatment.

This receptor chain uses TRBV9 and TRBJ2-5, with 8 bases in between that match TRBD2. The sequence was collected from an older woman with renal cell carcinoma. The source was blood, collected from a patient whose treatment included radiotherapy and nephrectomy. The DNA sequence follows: TGTGCCAGCAGCCTCGGGGGGGGCTACCAAGAGACCCAGTACTTC. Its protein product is CASSLGGGYQETQYF.